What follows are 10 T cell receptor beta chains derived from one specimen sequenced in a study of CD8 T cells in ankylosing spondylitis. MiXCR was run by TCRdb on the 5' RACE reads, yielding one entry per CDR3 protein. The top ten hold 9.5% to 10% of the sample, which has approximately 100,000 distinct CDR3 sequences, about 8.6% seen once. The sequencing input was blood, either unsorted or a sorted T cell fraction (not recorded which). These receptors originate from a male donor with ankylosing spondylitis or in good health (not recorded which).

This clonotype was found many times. The CDR3 reads CASSYPRYEQFF. Written as DNA, the CDR3 is TGTGCCAGCAGTTACCCGAGGTATGAGCAGTTCTTC. This chain connects TRBV12-3 or TRBV12-4 to TRBJ2-1, with no clear D. Deletions cut 4 bases from V and 8 bases from J, with 9 bases between. The CDR3 has 12 amino acids.

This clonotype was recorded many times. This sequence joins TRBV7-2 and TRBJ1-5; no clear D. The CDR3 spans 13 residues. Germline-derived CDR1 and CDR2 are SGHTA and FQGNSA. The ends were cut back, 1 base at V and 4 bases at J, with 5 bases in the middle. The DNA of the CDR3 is TGTGCCAGCAGCTTAGGGGTAAATCAGCCCCAGCATTTT. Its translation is CASSLGVNQPQHF. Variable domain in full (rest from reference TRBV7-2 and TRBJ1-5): GAGVSQSPSNKVTEKGKDVELRCDPISGHTALYWYRQSLGQGLEFLIYFQGNSAPDKSGLPSDRFSAERTGGSVSTLTIQRTQQEDSAVYLCASSLGVNQPQHFGDGTRLSIL.

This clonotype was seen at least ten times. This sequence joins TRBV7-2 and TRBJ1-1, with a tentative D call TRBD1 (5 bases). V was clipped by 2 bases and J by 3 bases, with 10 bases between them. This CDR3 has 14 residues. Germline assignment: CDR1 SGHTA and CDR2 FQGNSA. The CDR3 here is CASSLSGAHTEAFF. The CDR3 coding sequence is TGTGCCAGCAGCTTATCTGGGGCGCACACTGAAGCTTTCTTT.

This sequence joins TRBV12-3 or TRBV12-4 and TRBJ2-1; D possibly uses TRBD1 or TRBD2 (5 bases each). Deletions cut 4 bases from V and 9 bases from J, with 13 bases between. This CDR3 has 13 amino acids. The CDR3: CASSWGTSVEQFF. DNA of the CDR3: TGTGCCAGCAGTTGGGGGACGTCAGTTGAGCAGTTCTTC.

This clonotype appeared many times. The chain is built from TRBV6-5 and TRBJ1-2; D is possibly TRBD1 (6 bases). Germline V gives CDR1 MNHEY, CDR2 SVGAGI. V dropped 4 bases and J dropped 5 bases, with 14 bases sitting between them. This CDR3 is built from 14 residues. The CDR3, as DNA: TGTGCCAGCAGTTTCCCCGGGCAGGGGTATGGCTACACCTTC. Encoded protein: CASSFPGQGYGYTF.

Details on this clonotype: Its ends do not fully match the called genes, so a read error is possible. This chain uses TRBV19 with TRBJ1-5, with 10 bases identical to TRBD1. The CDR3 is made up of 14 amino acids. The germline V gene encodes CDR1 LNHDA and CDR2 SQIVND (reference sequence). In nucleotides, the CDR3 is TGTACCAGTAGTGACCCGGGACAGGGGCCACCCCAGCATTTT. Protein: CTSSDPGQGPPQHF.

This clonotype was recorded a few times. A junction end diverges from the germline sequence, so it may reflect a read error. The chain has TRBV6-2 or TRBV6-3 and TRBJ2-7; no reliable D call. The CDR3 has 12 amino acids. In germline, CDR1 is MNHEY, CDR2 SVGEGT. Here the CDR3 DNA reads TGTGCCAGCAGTTACTCCGGCGCCCTGTGGATCTTC. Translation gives CASSYSGALWIF.

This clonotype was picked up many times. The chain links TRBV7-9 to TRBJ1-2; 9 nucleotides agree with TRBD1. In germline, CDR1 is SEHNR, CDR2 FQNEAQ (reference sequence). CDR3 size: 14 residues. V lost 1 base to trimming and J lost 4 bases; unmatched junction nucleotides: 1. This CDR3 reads CASSLDRGLYGYTF. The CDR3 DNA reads TGTGCCAGCAGCTTAGACAGGGGGCTCTATGGCTACACCTTC.

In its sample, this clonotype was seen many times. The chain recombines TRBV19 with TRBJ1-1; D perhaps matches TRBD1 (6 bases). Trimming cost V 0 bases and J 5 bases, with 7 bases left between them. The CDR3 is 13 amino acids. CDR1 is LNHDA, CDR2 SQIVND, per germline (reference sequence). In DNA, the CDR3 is TGTGCCAGTAGTATAGAAAGGGGGACTGAAGCTTTCTTT. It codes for CASSIERGTEAFF.

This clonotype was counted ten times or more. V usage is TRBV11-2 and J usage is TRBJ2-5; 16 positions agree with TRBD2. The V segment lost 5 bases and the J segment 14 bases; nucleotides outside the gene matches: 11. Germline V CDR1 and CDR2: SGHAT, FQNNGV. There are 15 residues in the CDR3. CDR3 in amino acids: CASSPGTSGGARPYF. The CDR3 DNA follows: TGTGCCAGCAGCCCGGGGACTAGCGGGGGGGCCCGGCCATACTTC.